Here is one TCR beta chain with its context. The junction had 8 bases not matched to a gene; V was cut back by 3 bases and J by 5 bases. The germline V gene has CDR1 MGHDK and CDR2 SYGVNS. There are 16 residues in the CDR3. These data belong to a study of blood T cell repertoires in COVID-19. On the study more broadly: The United States, Italy and Spain were the sources of the acute and convalescent COVID-19 samples.

Using immunoSEQ multiplex PCR, the repertoire was profiled, and TCRdb retains in-frame clones only, with some absent. This table has 330,000 or so clones, 88% appearing once. Sequenced input: PBMCs or T cells enriched from blood (not recorded which). V gene TRBV25-1 combines with J gene TRBJ2-5; 11 nucleotides match TRBD1. The receptor comes from a woman aged 25 to 39 who had been exposed to COVID-19. DNA for the CDR3: TGTGCCAGCAGTGATCTTGGACAGGGGGCGGAGGAGACCCAGTACTTC. It codes for CASSDLGQGAEETQYF.